One sample yielded the 17 T cell receptor beta chains listed below, sequenced in a study of T cell responses to AZD1222 COVID-19 vaccine (dated by TCRdb to the early 2020s). Libraries were constructed by the immunoSEQ multiplex PCR assay. This immuneACCESS table, as held by TCRdb, lists in-frame sequences with V and J called but not all clones. Of the missing ones, under half trace to an unresolved V gene in checked studies; the others have no known cause. The sample table lists about 99,000 clones, 70% to 90% of them with a count of one. 2.5% to 3% of the sample lies in the top ten. Taken with the paper, the label for time point translates to: baseline before first vaccination. The sequenced sample was peripheral blood, obtained on day 0 of AZD1222 vaccination. The receptors were gathered from an adult in good health.

V is TRBV6-2 or TRBV6-3 and J is TRBJ1-1, with 9 bases aligning to TRBD1. Trimming removed 5 bases from V and 6 bases from J; junction bases left unmatched: 10. The length of the CDR3 is 15 residues. Looked up from germline, CDR1 is MNHEY and CDR2 is SVGEGT. The CDR3, as DNA: TGTGCCAGCAGTAACGCCGGGACAGGGAGACCTGAAGCTTTCTTT. This encodes CASSNAGTGRPEAFF.

The gene calls are TRBV11-1 and TRBJ2-3; D unresolved. There are 16 residues in the CDR3. Looked up from germline, CDR1 is SGHAT and CDR2 is FQDESV (reference sequence). V gave up 5 bases and J gave up 1 base, with 16 bases separating them. CDR3 amino acids: CASSLMGWAGTDTQYF. CDR3 coding DNA: TGTGCCAGCAGCCTAATGGGTTGGGCAGGCACAGATACGCAGTATTTT.

V gene TRBV18 combines with J gene TRBJ2-7; 7 bases are a match to TRBD2. The length of the CDR3 is 13 residues. V shed 4 bases, J shed 2 bases, and the junction held 2 bases outside the gene matches. Germline CDR1 and CDR2: KGHSH and LQKENI. The CDR3 protein is CASSLSGTYEQYF. CDR3 DNA: TGTGCCAGCTCACTCAGCGGGACCTACGAGCAGTACTTC.

The V call is TRBV7-2, the J call TRBJ1-1, with D maybe TRBD1 (5 bases). Deletions cut 3 bases from V and 2 bases from J, with 13 bases between. From germline, CDR1 is SGHTA and CDR2 FQGNSA. The CDR3 has 15 residues. The CDR3 loop is CASSLRGRVNTEAFF. CDR3 sequence (DNA): TGTGCCAGCAGCTTGAGGGGCAGGGTAAACACTGAAGCTTTCTTT.

The chain combines TRBV11-3 with TRBJ2-7; 7 nucleotides align to TRBD1. Trimming at V came to 1 base and at J to 2 bases, leaving 8 bases not matched to a gene. Per germline, CDR1 SGHNT and CDR2 YENEEA. This CDR3 has 16 residues. The CDR3 loop is CASSLVRQGATYEQYV. CDR3 bases: TGTGCCAGCAGCTTAGTCCGACAGGGAGCAACCTACGAGCAGTACGTC.

V is TRBV5-4 and J is TRBJ1-1, with TRBD1 as a possible D gene (5 bases). V was trimmed by 1 base and J by 0 bases, leaving 10 bases between them. The CDR3 contains 15 residues. Germline V gene sequence: CDR1 SGHNT, CDR2 YYREEE (reference sequence). CDR3 bases: TGTGCCAGCAGCTTGTTGCCAGGGTTGAACACTGAAGCTTTCTTT. Its protein product is CASSLLPGLNTEAFF.

J is TRBJ1-2 and V is TRBV9, with D uncertain. Between the trimmed V and J ends, which lost 4 bases and 3 bases, there was a span of 13 bases. CDR3 length: 14 residues. The germline V gene encodes CDR1 SGDLS and CDR2 YYNGEE. The DNA of the CDR3 is TGTGCCAGCAGCCAGAGGCTTAGGGACTATGGCTACACCTTC. This translates into CASSQRLRDYGYTF.

This chain uses TRBV6-2 or TRBV6-3 with TRBJ2-7, with 7 bases lining up with TRBD1. The V segment lost 0 bases and the J segment 6 bases; nucleotides outside the gene matches: 2. Germline V gene data show CDR1 as MNHEY and CDR2 as SVGEGT. CDR3 size: 13 residues. This CDR3 is CASSYSGTAEQYF. The CDR3 region has the DNA TGTGCCAGCAGTTACTCTGGGACAGCCGAGCAGTACTTC.

The chain uses TRBV30 and TRBJ2-3; no firm D call. CDR1 is GTSNPN and CDR2 is SVGIG in the germline V gene (reference sequence). V gave up 4 bases and J gave up 4 bases, with 12 bases separating them. The CDR3 is 13 residues long. CDR3 amino acids: CAWTIRLADTQYF. DNA for the CDR3: TGTGCCTGGACAATTAGGCTGGCAGATACGCAGTATTTT.

V is TRBV2 and J is TRBJ1-2; D remains ambiguous. The CDR3 spans 15 residues. Per the germline V gene, CDR1 is SNHLY and CDR2 is FYNNEI. Trimming shortened V by 3 bases and J by 2 bases, and 13 bases separated the two germline ends. CDR3 bases: TGTGCCAGCAGTGATTCCGCTCCCCAGAACTATGGCTACACCTTC. Translated, it gives CASSDSAPQNYGYTF.

The V call is TRBV2, the J call TRBJ2-1, with D tentatively TRBD1 (6 bases). Trimming shortened V by 4 bases and J by 1 base, and 11 bases separated the two germline ends. CDR1 is SNHLY and CDR2 is FYNNEI in the germline V gene. The CDR3 has 15 residues. The CDR3 reads CASSGGQGSYNEQFF. The CDR3 bases are TGTGCCAGCAGTGGGGGGCAGGGGTCCTACAATGAGCAGTTCTTC.

The chain has TRBV29-1 and TRBJ1-1; 7 bases are a match to TRBD1. Per germline, CDR1 SQVTM and CDR2 ANQGSEA. The CDR3 extends over 14 amino acids. Trimming took 5 bases from V and 0 from J; bases not matched to a gene: 6. The CDR3 nucleotides are TGCAGCGTTCAGGGGGGGACGTTGAACACTGAAGCTTTCTTT. Amino acid sequence: CSVQGGTLNTEAFF.

The V gene is TRBV11-3, the J gene TRBJ2-5, with TRBD1 matching 10 bases. Germline CDR1 is SGHNT and CDR2 is YENEEA. With 0 bases clipped from V and 3 bases from J, the junction kept 4 bases outside the gene matches. The CDR3 runs to 16 residues. CDR3: CASSLDSGQGEETQYF. The DNA for the CDR3 is TGTGCCAGCAGCTTAGATAGTGGACAGGGGGAAGAGACCCAGTACTTC.

The genes are TRBV6-5 and TRBJ1-1; 8 nucleotides agree with TRBD1. Germline loops: CDR1 MNHEY, CDR2 SVGAGI. With 2 bases clipped from V and 4 bases from J, the junction kept 6 bases outside the gene matches. The CDR3 has 15 residues. The CDR3 sequence: CASSYLGQESTEAFF. The CDR3 region has the DNA TGTGCCAGCAGTTACCTGGGACAGGAAAGCACTGAAGCTTTCTTT.

This rearrangement joins TRBV2 to TRBJ2-1; TRBD2 matches 7 bases. Germline V gene sequence: CDR1 SNHLY, CDR2 FYNNEI. Unmatched junction bases numbered 9, after V lost 5 bases and J lost 8 bases. The CDR3 sequence is 14 residues long. CDR3 DNA: TGTGCCAGCAGTAGGGACTATCCTTGGGATGAGCAGTTCTTC. Its translation: CASSRDYPWDEQFF. Full variable domain (remainder filled in from reference TRBV2 and TRBJ2-1): EPEVTQTPSHQVTQMGQEVILRCVPISNHLYFYWYRQILGQKVEFLVSFYNNEISEKSEIFDDQFSVERPDGSNFTLKIRSTKLEDSAMYFCASSRDYPWDEQFFGPGTRLTVL.

The CDR3 loop reads CASSPGRNIQYF. CDR3 nucleotide sequence: TGTGCCAGCAGTCCAGGGAGGAACATTCAGTACTTC. The chain recombines TRBV6-5 with TRBJ2-4, with D perhaps TRBD2 (6 bases). V lost 5 bases and J lost 7, with 9 bases in between. Germline lookup yields CDR1 MNHEY and CDR2 SVGAGI. The CDR3 covers 12 residues.

V usage is TRBV19 and J usage is TRBJ2-2; D unclear. The V gene lost 5 bases and the J gene lost 0 bases, with 10 bases spanning the gap. The CDR3 covers 15 residues. Germline CDR1 and CDR2: LNHDA and SQIVND (reference sequence). CDR3 sequence: CASSLVSSNTGELFF. DNA for the CDR3: TGTGCCAGTAGTCTTGTCAGCTCGAACACCGGGGAGCTGTTTTTT.